This entry features one T cell receptor (beta chain) sequence. Antigen: not known. This record belongs to a study of T cell repertoires in cytomegalovirus infection. General study results and limits: Predominance within the ex vivo response was attributable to HLA-C-restricted CMV-specific TCR beta clonotypes.

TCRdb re-analysed the reads in MiXCR, keeping a single row per CDR3 protein. The table includes a few hundred thousand distinct CDR3 sequences, about a sixth detected once. The receptor was derived from a human donor in good health (CMV status not recorded). Some clones in this sample may be carry-over from other donors' samples. Sequencing was performed on PBMCs.

As DNA, the CDR3 is TGTGCCAGCGTTTCCGACGGGACAGGGACCTCCGAGCAGTACTTC. Protein product: CASVSDGTGTSEQYF. V usage is TRBV18 and J usage is TRBJ2-7; 9 nucleotides align to TRBD1. The V gene end was trimmed by 8 bases and the J gene end by 6 bases; junction bases not matched to a gene: 14. The CDR3 has 15 amino acids. Germline V lookup: CDR1 KGHSH, CDR2 LQKENI.